Detailed here is one T cell receptor beta chain. This specimen belongs to a study of regulatory T cells in long-lasting Graves disease. Building the TCR beta libraries relied on iRepertoire HTBI primers, and CDR3 regions underwent Arm-PCR. TCRdb independently ran MiXCR on the multiplex PCR reads; one entry per CDR3 protein. The sample includes about 350,000 distinct CDR3 sequences, 16% seen only once; the top ten take roughly 30%. Time point given: newly diagnosed GD, antithyroid drugs for less than 3 months. PBMCs were the source of the RNA used for TCR sequencing. V dropped 8 bases and J dropped 6 bases, with 10 bases sitting between them. Germline-derived CDR1 and CDR2 are SNHLY and FYNNEI. CDR3 length: 11 amino acids. This same sample was also taken into another study, of T cells in Graves' hyperthyroidism and ophthalmopathy. This second report adds: Hyperthyroidism patients were newly diagnosed, had disease duration under 2 months, and were aged 18 to 65 years.

This TCR was recovered from a man aged 35 to 55 with Graves disease. This sequence joins TRBV2 and TRBJ1-1, with D unclear. Source: peripheral blood mononuclear cells (PBMCs), taken at new diagnosis, from a patient treated with antithyroid drugs. The CDR3 sequence: CASLGLAEAFF. CDR3 bases: TGTGCCAGCCTAGGGTTGGCTGAAGCTTTCTTT.